The clone carrying this T cell receptor beta chain appeared a few times. What it binds is unknown. The data derive from a study of early T cells in non-severe SARS-CoV-2 infection. Findings and limits, study-wide: CD4 and private specificities were missed by VDJdb matching, which favored anti-spike CD8 responses.

Researchers tagged individual cDNA molecules with unique molecular identifiers. TCRdb re-analysed the 5' RACE reads in MiXCR, keeping a single row per CDR3 protein. The sample yields tens of thousands of distinct CDR3 sequences, around an eighth seen once. Trimming left V 3 bases short and J 5 bases short, with 17 bases between. The CDR3 is made up of 16 amino acids. Germline loops: CDR1 SGHVS, CDR2 FQNEAQ. This clonotype was sampled from an adult who was a healthcare worker with PCR-confirmed SARS-CoV-2 infection or an uninfected control (not recorded which). Source: whole blood, taken at baseline. The V call is TRBV7-8, the J call TRBJ2-1; no reliable D call. CDR3 sequence: CASSFQPEPKHNEQFF. The CDR3 DNA reads TGTGCCAGCAGCTTTCAGCCCGAACCTAAACACAATGAGCAGTTCTTC.